A single sample is the source of the 28 T cell receptor beta chains below, sequenced in a study of blood T cell repertoires in COVID-19. TCRdb's copy holds only in-frame clones and misses some; the assay was immunoSEQ multiplex PCR. The sample gives under 200,000 clones, over 80% of which show up once; approximately 13% is in the top ten. Sequenced material: peripheral blood. The receptors come from a man between 65 and 80 years old who had recovered from COVID-19.

The chain has TRBV6-5 and TRBJ2-7, with 8 nucleotides matching TRBD1. The germline CDR1 and CDR2 sequences are MNHEY and SVGAGI. V trimming: 6 bases; J trimming: 5 bases; junction bases outside the gene matches: 9. The CDR3 consists of 14 residues. The CDR3 sequence is CASSLGQGVDEQYF. The DNA of the CDR3 is TGTGCCAGCAGCCTCGGACAGGGTGTGGACGAGCAGTACTTC.

The V and J genes are TRBV7-2 and TRBJ2-7; TRBD2 agrees at 9 bases. The CDR3 length is 16 residues. The germline V gene has CDR1 SGHTA and CDR2 FQGNSA. The ends lost 1 base at V and 2 bases at J; junction bases unmatched: 6. CDR3 sequence reads: CASSLGRSSGAYEQYF. In nucleotides, the CDR3 is TGTGCCAGCAGCTTAGGTCGGTCTAGCGGGGCCTACGAGCAGTACTTC.

The chain carries TRBV5-1 and TRBJ1-2; 7 nucleotides agree with TRBD1. The germline V gene encodes CDR1 SGHRS and CDR2 YFSETQ. This CDR3 has 13 amino acids. The V and J ends lost 0 bases and 7 bases, in that order; junction bases with no gene match: 3. The chain's CDR3 is CASSLGQGSGYTF. In DNA form, the CDR3 reads TGCGCCAGCAGCTTGGGACAGGGAAGTGGCTACACCTTC.

This clone appeared a few times. J is TRBJ1-2 and V is TRBV21-1; the table names TRBD1, a call not compared with the DNA. TRBV21-1 is labeled a pseudogene. This CDR3 is built from 12 residues. CDR3 in amino acids: CAISDRKPGYTF. The CDR3 DNA reads TGTGCCATCTCTGACAGAAAACCTGGCTACACCTTC.

The rearrangement uses TRBV10-2 and TRBJ1-2; a possible D gene is TRBD1 (6 bases). V was shortened by 3 bases and J by 3 bases, with 8 bases between the two germline ends. The CDR3 runs 13 residues. CDR1 and CDR2 from the germline V gene are WSHSY and SAAADI. CDR3 in amino acids: CASSEQGDYGYTF. DNA of the CDR3: TGCGCCAGCAGTGAACAGGGTGACTATGGCTACACCTTC.

This clone has a count of ten or more. The rearrangement links TRBV21-1 to TRBJ1-5; TRBD1, the table's D call, lacks a check against the DNA. TRBV21-1 is a documented pseudogene. The CDR3 is 18 residues long. CDR3 amino acids: CASSKGQGCMMSNQPQHF. The CDR3 DNA is TGTGCCAGCAGCAAAGGCCAGGGTTGTATGATGAGCAATCAGCCCCAGCATTTT.

This chain joins TRBV6-1 and TRBJ1-4, with D possibly being TRBD1 (6 bases). CDR1 MNHNS and CDR2 SASEGT come from the germline V gene. The CDR3 has 14 amino acids. V was clipped by 3 bases and J by 7 bases, with 12 bases between them. The chain's CDR3 is CASSDGGAGEKLFF. CDR3 nucleotides: TGTGCCAGCAGTGACGGGGGGGCTGGTGAAAAACTGTTTTTT.

This clone has a handful of counts. The J gene is TRBJ1-6, the V gene TRBV7-8; 7 positions match TRBD1. V dropped 3 bases and J dropped 7; count of bases not matched to a gene: 12. From germline, CDR1 is SGHVS and CDR2 FQNEAQ. This CDR3 has 17 amino acids. The CDR3 loop is CASSFVFVGQENSPLHF. DNA for the CDR3: TGTGCCAGCAGCTTTGTTTTCGTCGGACAGGAAAATTCACCCCTCCACTTT.

The CDR3 sequence: CASSYSGTQSEQYF. The CDR3 region has the DNA TGTGCCAGCAGTTACTCAGGGACTCAGAGCGAGCAGTACTTC. J is TRBJ2-7 and V is TRBV6-5; D perhaps matches TRBD2 (6 bases). CDR1 is MNHEY, CDR2 SVGAGI, per germline. The CDR3 runs to 14 residues. Trimming stripped 0 bases from V and 6 bases from J, with 12 bases between.

This clone was counted once. The chain recombines TRBV28 with TRBJ2-7, with D possibly TRBD1 on 5 matching bases. The CDR3 has 14 amino acids. The germline V gene has CDR1 MDHEN and CDR2 SYDVKM. The ends were cut back, 4 bases at V and 4 bases at J, with 14 bases in the middle. CDR3 sequence (DNA): TGTGCCAGCAGTTCCCGCCAGGGTAGATACGAGCAGTACTTC. Its translation: CASSSRQGRYEQYF.

In this sample, this clone turned up once. V gene TRBV5-1 combines with J gene TRBJ2-1; 13 bases map to TRBD2. V was pared by 1 base and J by 10 bases, with 5 bases of the junction left unmatched. Germline V gene data show CDR1 as SGHRS and CDR2 as YFSETQ. The CDR3 contains 15 residues. CDR3 nucleotide sequence: TGCGCCAGCAGCTTGAACTTGGGACTAGCGGGAGAGCAGTTCTTC. Translated, it gives CASSLNLGLAGEQFF.

The V call is TRBV6-2 or TRBV6-3, the J call TRBJ2-7, with 8 bases matching TRBD1. CDR3 length equals 15 residues. The V and J ends lost 6 bases and 0 bases, in that order; junction bases with no gene match: 7. In germline, CDR1 is MNHEY, CDR2 SVGEGT. CDR3 bases: TGTGCCAGCAGCTCTCGGACAGGGCTCTCCTACGAGCAGTACTTC. Amino acid sequence: CASSSRTGLSYEQYF.

V usage is TRBV6-2 or TRBV6-3 and J usage is TRBJ2-3, with 10 bases matching TRBD2. CDR1 and CDR2 (germline): MNHEY, SVGEGT. CDR3 length: 14 amino acids. J lost 8 bases, V lost 2 bases, and 4 bases had no gene match. The DNA for the CDR3 is TGTGCCAGCAGTTACCTAGCGGGGGAAGCTACGCAGTATTTT. As protein: CASSYLAGEATQYF.

The chain uses TRBV5-4 and TRBJ2-5; no reliable D call. This CDR3 contains 14 residues. V dropped 2 bases and J dropped 1 base, with 9 bases sitting between them. Germline CDR1 SGHNT, CDR2 YYREEE (reference sequence). CDR3 nucleotide sequence: TGTGCCAGCAGCTTAGTGGGCACCCAAGAGACCCAGTACTTC. Protein sequence: CASSLVGTQETQYF.

The gene calls are TRBV20-1 and TRBJ1-1; D unclear. This CDR3 has 10 residues. V was clipped by 6 bases and J by 7 bases, with 9 bases between them. The germline V gene has CDR1 DFQATT and CDR2 SNEGSKA (reference sequence). The CDR3 loop is CSAGRVEAFF. The DNA for the CDR3 is TGCAGTGCAGGGAGGGTTGAAGCTTTCTTT.

The V and J genes are TRBV9 and TRBJ2-3; 7 positions agree with TRBD2. This CDR3 has 16 residues. Germline assignment: CDR1 SGDLS and CDR2 YYNGEE. Trimming cost V 0 bases and J 5 bases; bases outside gene matches: 9. As DNA, the CDR3 is TGTGCCAGCAGCGTAGAAGGCGCGGGAGTTGTAGATACGCAGTATTTT. This codes for CASSVEGAGVVDTQYF.

The chain links TRBV19 to TRBJ1-6; 7 bases fit TRBD1. Germline values: CDR1 LNHDA, CDR2 SQIVND (reference sequence). This CDR3 spans 17 amino acids. Unmatched junction bases numbered 13, after V lost 3 bases and J lost 8 bases. This CDR3 reads CASSMSGRGINDSPLHF. Here the CDR3 DNA reads TGTGCCAGTAGTATGTCTGGCAGGGGGATTAATGATTCACCCCTCCACTTT.

This rearrangement joins TRBV4-1 to TRBJ2-7; 8 nucleotides match TRBD1. The ends lost 1 base at V and 4 bases at J; junction bases unmatched: 9. CDR3 length equals 16 residues. The germline V gene has CDR1 MGHRA and CDR2 YSYEKL. CDR3 sequence (DNA): TGCGCCAGCAGCCAAGGGGTGGCACAGGGGGAGTACGAGCAGTACTTC. It encodes CASSQGVAQGEYEQYF.

The chain carries TRBV7-8 and TRBJ2-1; 7 bases are a match to TRBD1. There are 13 residues in the CDR3. V was clipped by 7 bases and J by 8 bases; unmatched bases: 8. CDR1 and CDR2 from the germline V gene are SGHVS and FQNEAQ. The CDR3 DNA sequence: TGTGCCAGCAACAGCCAAGGGGGCTATGAGCAGTTCTTC. Translating it yields CASNSQGGYEQFF.

The chain joins TRBV11-2 to TRBJ2-7; D is possibly TRBD1 (7 bases). CDR3 length: 14 amino acids. With 5 bases removed from V and 6 bases from J, the gap between germline ends came to 17 bases. Per germline, CDR1 SGHAT and CDR2 FQNNGV. The CDR3 spells CASSEGGTASEQYF. The CDR3 nucleotides read TGTGCCAGCAGCGAAGGGGGGACAGCGAGCGAGCAGTACTTC. The variable domain in full, completed from reference TRBV11-2 and TRBJ2-7, reads EAGVAQSPRYKIIEKRQSVAFWCNPISGHATLYWYQQILGQGPKLLIQFQNNGVVDDSQLPKDRFSAERLKGVDSTLKIQPAKLEDSAVYLCASSEGGTASEQYFGPGTRLTVT.

J is TRBJ2-3 and V is TRBV18, with TRBD1 identical over 7 bases. With 3 bases clipped from V and 5 bases from J, the junction kept 11 bases outside the gene matches. CDR3 length: 16 amino acids. The V gene's germline CDR1 is KGHSH and CDR2 LQKENI. The CDR3: CASSPVQGIVRDTQYF. CDR3 bases: TGTGCCAGCTCACCGGTACAGGGGATCGTCCGAGATACGCAGTATTTT. The full variable domain, with the rest looked up from reference TRBV18 and TRBJ2-3, is NAGVMQNPRHLVRRRGQEARLRCSPMKGHSHVYWYRQLPEEGLKFMVYLQKENIIDESGMPKERFSAEFPKEGPSILRIQQVVRGDSAAYFCASSPVQGIVRDTQYFGPGTRLTVL.

CDR3 amino acids: CASSLRQGEVNEQFF. In DNA form, the CDR3 reads TGTGCCAGCTCACTCCGACAGGGTGAGGTCAATGAGCAGTTCTTC. This rearrangement joins TRBV18 to TRBJ2-1; 7 nucleotides agree with TRBD1. The CDR3 runs to 15 residues. The germline V gene encodes CDR1 KGHSH and CDR2 LQKENI. V lost 4 bases, J lost 6 bases, and 9 bases stayed unmatched.

The rearrangement links TRBV6-1 to TRBJ2-1; D gene uncertain. The CDR3 totals 16 residues. The V end lost 3 bases, the J end lost 0 bases, and 12 bases lay between the germline ends. The germline gives CDR1 MNHNS, CDR2 SASEGT. The CDR3 region has the DNA TGTGCCAGCAGTGAGTCCCCGAGTACCTCCTACAATGAGCAGTTCTTC. This sequence encodes CASSESPSTSYNEQFF.

This sequence joins TRBV11-2 and TRBJ2-2; D call uncertain. This CDR3 has 14 residues. The germline gives CDR1 SGHAT, CDR2 FQNNGV. The germline V and J ends were trimmed by 4 bases and 15 bases, with 21 bases remaining between them. The CDR3 sequence is CASSSPLARMVLFF. In DNA, the CDR3 is TGTGCCAGCAGCTCCCCCCTGGCTAGGATGGTGTTGTTTTTT.

This chain links TRBV7-3 with TRBJ2-1; 11 bases agree with TRBD2. V shed 1 base, J shed 3 bases, and the junction held 2 bases outside the gene matches. CDR1 SGHTA and CDR2 FQGTGA come from the germline V gene. The CDR3 totals 16 residues. This CDR3 is CASSLKGTSGYNEQFF. CDR3 in DNA: TGTGCCAGCAGCTTAAAGGGGACTAGCGGCTACAATGAGCAGTTCTTC.

This chain uses TRBV6-6 with TRBJ1-1, with 8 bases identical to TRBD1. The trim removed 8 bases at V and 1 base at J, leaving 9 bases unmatched. CDR1 is MNHNY and CDR2 is SVGAGI in the germline V gene (reference sequence). The CDR3 has 15 residues. The CDR3: CASLWTGTGNTEAFF. The DNA of the CDR3 is TGTGCCAGCTTATGGACCGGGACAGGGAACACTGAAGCTTTCTTT.

This sequence joins TRBV7-2 and TRBJ2-3; no definite D call. Per the germline V gene, CDR1 is SGHTA and CDR2 is FQGNSA. Trimming took 1 base from V and 6 from J, leaving 8 bases between them. CDR3 length equals 13 residues. The CDR3 DNA reads TGTGCCAGCAGCTTAGGTCCACTTGATACGCAGTATTTT. Its protein product is CASSLGPLDTQYF.

The chain uses TRBV6-5 and TRBJ2-5; 10 nucleotides line up with TRBD1. V trimming: 7 bases; J trimming: 3 bases; junction bases outside the gene matches: 8. This CDR3 comprises 15 residues. The germline CDR1 and CDR2 sequences are MNHEY and SVGAGI. CDR3 DNA: TGTGCCAGCATGACAGGGGGCATTTCGAAAGAGACCCAGTACTTC. This sequence encodes CASMTGGISKETQYF.